These 30 T cell receptor beta chains were sequenced from one sample in a study of molecular identifiers for immune sequencing clone quantification. TCRdb recomputed calls from the PCR reads with MiXCR, one row per CDR3 protein. The table has about 640,000 distinct CDR3 sequences, just under 20% seen once. The sample taken for sequencing was naive CD8+ T cells from blood, with Jurkat cell RNA spiked in. Subset given: FACS-sorted CD8+CD4-CCR7+CD45RA+ naive T cells. The receptors stem from a human donor in good health. Some libraries in this study had Jurkat cell RNA spiked in.

This clonotype was found many times. This chain joins TRBV7-8 and TRBJ1-1; 8 positions agree with TRBD1. This CDR3 contains 14 residues. V gave up 5 bases and J gave up 4 bases; unmatched junction bases: 6. Germline V CDR1 and CDR2: SGHVS, FQNEAQ. DNA for the CDR3: TGTGCCAGCAGCCCGGGACAGGTAGGCACTGAAGCTTTCTTT. Protein: CASSPGQVGTEAFF.

This clonotype was recorded many times. Here the CDR3 reads CAISGKGADTEAFF. CDR3 sequence (DNA): TGTGCCATCAGTGGAAAGGGGGCAGACACTGAAGCTTTCTTT. V gene TRBV10-3 combines with J gene TRBJ1-1; 7 bases fit TRBD1. CDR1 and CDR2 (germline): ENHRY, SYGVKD. V shed 4 bases, J shed 3 bases, and the junction held 5 bases outside the gene matches. The CDR3 totals 14 residues.

This clonotype has ten or more counts. This CDR3 reads CASSQGVGQALSFGYTF. The CDR3 DNA is TGCGCCAGCAGCCAAGGGGTAGGACAGGCCCTATCTTTTGGCTACACCTTC. The chain carries TRBV4-3 and TRBJ1-2; 7 bases line up with TRBD1. After removal of 1 base from V and 7 bases from J, the junction contained 15 bases not matched to a gene. The CDR3 runs to 17 residues. The germline V gene has CDR1 LGHNA and CDR2 YSLEER.

This clonotype appeared many times. The J gene is TRBJ1-1, the V gene TRBV29-1; no firm D call. V shed 4 bases and J shed 1 base, with 13 bases lying between them. Germline lookup yields CDR1 SQVTM and CDR2 ANQGSEA. There are 14 residues in the CDR3. Written as DNA, the CDR3 is TGCAGCGTTGTCCTCCCCGGGGAGAACACTGAAGCTTTCTTT. Translating it yields CSVVLPGENTEAFF.

The chain links TRBV7-3 to TRBJ1-1; D not resolved. V lost 5 bases and J 4 bases, leaving 11 bases between the germline ends. The CDR3 is made up of 13 amino acids. Germline CDR1 reads SGHTA; CDR2 reads FQGTGA. CDR3 sequence reads: CASSPWAGTEAFF. CDR3 nucleotides: TGTGCCAGCAGCCCGTGGGCGGGCACTGAAGCTTTCTTT.

This clonotype was recorded at least ten times. The rearrangement uses TRBV27 and TRBJ2-7, with D unclear. The CDR3 has 14 amino acids. Trimming pared 3 bases from V and 3 bases from J, leaving 12 bases between. CDR1 is MNHEY, CDR2 SMNVEV, per germline (reference sequence). The CDR3 DNA reads TGTGCCAGCAGTTTCGGACCGATGAGCTACGAGCAGTACTTC. Translation: CASSFGPMSYEQYF.

This clonotype was found a few times. This chain connects TRBV29-1 to TRBJ2-1; unclear D gene. The V end lost 3 bases, the J end lost 3 bases, and 15 bases lay between the germline ends. The CDR3 has 15 residues. CDR1 and CDR2 (germline): SQVTM, ANQGSEA. For the CDR3, the DNA is TGCAGCGTTGATCCACCTACCCTAGGCTACAATGAGCAGTTCTTC. It is translated as CSVDPPTLGYNEQFF.

This clonotype was seen repeatedly, ten times or more. The rearrangement joins TRBV11-2 to TRBJ2-1; D remains unclear. CDR1 and CDR2 from the germline V gene are SGHAT and FQNNGV. V lost 0 bases and J lost 3, with 12 bases in between. This CDR3 contains 16 residues. CDR3 nucleotides: TGTGCCAGCAGCTTAGATCTCCGGCAGGTCTACAATGAGCAGTTCTTC. Its translation: CASSLDLRQVYNEQFF.

Concerning this clonotype: With a much larger clone just one base away, this may be a read error. The chain recombines TRBV20-1 with TRBJ2-5, with D perhaps TRBD1 (6 bases). CDR1 is DFQATT and CDR2 is SNEGSKA in the germline V gene (reference sequence). There are 15 residues in the CDR3. V gave up 3 bases and J gave up 7 bases, with 21 bases separating them. Here the CDR3 reads CSASIGIGGEGTQYF. The CDR3 nucleotides read TGCAGTGCTAGTATCGGGATAGGGGGAGAAGGGACCCAGTACTTC.

Remarks on this clonotype: One junction end does not reproduce the germline sequence, and a read error may be involved. The chain couples TRBV7-6 to TRBJ2-3, with 9 bases that match TRBD1. The CDR3 is 14 amino acids. CDR1 SGHVS and CDR2 FNYEAQ come from the germline V gene. CDR3 sequence (DNA): TGTGCCAGCAGCCAAGGGACAGGGACAGGTACGCAGTATTTT. This gives the protein CASSQGTGTGTQYF. Variable domain in full (rest from reference TRBV7-6 and TRBJ2-3): GAGVSQSPRYKVTKRGQDVALRCDPISGHVSLYWYRQALGQGPEFLTYFNYEAQQDKSGLPNDRFSAERPEGSISTLTIQRTEQRDSAMYRCASSQGTGTGTQYFGPGTRLTVL.

The gene calls are TRBV7-8 and TRBJ2-3, with a tentative D call TRBD1 (6 bases). The V end was cut by 2 bases, the J end by 2 bases, with 17 bases between. The CDR3 extends over 17 amino acids. Germline V CDR1 and CDR2: SGHVS, FQNEAQ. The CDR3 nucleotides are TGTGCCAGCAGCTTAAGGACAGAACCTGCCTTCACAGATACGCAGTATTTT. Protein sequence: CASSLRTEPAFTDTQYF.

This clonotype showed up many times. At one end, the junction sequence differs from germline, possibly due to a read error. The rearrangement uses TRBV7-9 and TRBJ2-1, with 10 bases that match TRBD2. CDR3 length equals 16 residues. CDR1 is SEHNR, CDR2 FQNEAQ, per germline (reference sequence). This CDR3 reads CASTLAGGPSYNEQFF. The CDR3 bases are TGTGCCAGCACCTTAGCGGGAGGACCCTCCTACAATGAGCAGTTCTTC.

This clonotype was picked up many times. As DNA, the CDR3 is TGTGCCAGCAGCCCCCCCGACAGGGGCGCCTACGAGCAGTACTTC. This sequence encodes CASSPPDRGAYEQYF. This rearrangement joins TRBV3-1 to TRBJ2-7, with 8 bases lining up with TRBD1. This CDR3 has 15 amino acids. Germline V gives CDR1 LGHDT, CDR2 YNNKEL (reference sequence). J was trimmed by 2 bases and V by 4 bases; bases with no gene match: 7.

The chain carries TRBV7-3 and TRBJ2-1; 7 nucleotides align to TRBD1. CDR3 length equals 16 residues. J gave up 5 bases and V 2 bases, and 9 bases lay outside the gene matches. Germline V gene data show CDR1 as SGHTA and CDR2 as FQGTGA. The CDR3 sequence: CASSLDRDPGDNEQFF. As DNA, the CDR3 is TGTGCCAGCAGCTTAGACAGGGATCCTGGGGACAATGAGCAGTTCTTC.

This clonotype was detected ten times or more. This rearrangement joins TRBV12-3 or TRBV12-4 to TRBJ2-5, with 12 bases matching TRBD1. The junction had 2 bases not matched to a gene; V was cut back by 2 bases and J by 4 bases. There are 15 residues in the CDR3. CDR3 bases: TGTGCCAGCAGTTTATTGGGACAGGGGGCAGAGACCCAGTACTTC. Translating it yields CASSLLGQGAETQYF.

On this clonotype itself: A much larger clonotype is one base distant, so this may be a read error. The chain carries TRBV12-3 or TRBV12-4 and TRBJ1-2, with TRBD1 identical over 7 bases. There are 13 residues in the CDR3. DNA for the CDR3: TGTGCCAGCAGTTTAAGGACAGGCTATGGCTGCACCTTC. Its protein is CASSLRTGYGCTF.

In this sample, this clonotype turned up a few times. The gene calls are TRBV14 and TRBJ2-1; D is perhaps TRBD2 (6 bases). CDR3 length equals 15 residues. In germline, CDR1 is SGHDN, CDR2 FVKESK. The ends were cut back, 1 base at V and 8 bases at J, with 15 bases in the middle. DNA for the CDR3: TGTGCCAGCAGCCAAGGGACGGGAGCGGTTGATGAGCAGTTCTTC. This gives the protein CASSQGTGAVDEQFF.

This clonotype was seen a few times. This chain connects TRBV28 to TRBJ1-5; TRBD1 aligns across 8 bases. The trim removed 5 bases at V and 1 base at J, leaving 10 bases unmatched. Germline values: CDR1 MDHEN, CDR2 SYDVKM. The CDR3 is made up of 17 amino acids. DNA for the CDR3: TGTGCCAGCAGTCCCGGACAGGGATGGGTGAGCAATCAGCCCCAGCATTTT. Amino acids: CASSPGQGWVSNQPQHF.

This clonotype was seen repeatedly, ten times or more. J is TRBJ2-3 and V is TRBV13; 7 bases match TRBD2. The V segment lost 4 bases and the J segment 4 bases; nucleotides outside the gene matches: 8. This CDR3 spans 15 amino acids. Germline V CDR1 and CDR2: PRHDT, FYEKMQ (reference sequence). CDR3 nucleotides: TGTGCCAGCAGCTACCCGACGGGAGGAGCAGATACGCAGTATTTT. Residues: CASSYPTGGADTQYF.

There are many counts of this clonotype. The V gene is TRBV6-6, the J gene TRBJ2-7; maybe TRBD2 (5 bases). Trimming stripped 0 bases from V and 1 base from J, with 7 bases between. Per germline, CDR1 MNHNY and CDR2 SVGAGI (reference sequence). The CDR3 has 14 residues. The CDR3, as DNA: TGTGCCAGCAGTTACTCTTCGGGGTCCTACGAGCAGTACTTC. Protein: CASSYSSGSYEQYF.

Points on this clonotype: A much larger clone differs by one base, so this may be a read error. The chain links TRBV24-1 to TRBJ2-1; no definite D call. The germline V and J ends were trimmed by 5 bases and 0 bases, with 13 bases remaining between them. In germline, CDR1 is KGHDR, CDR2 SFDVKD. This CDR3 is built from 16 residues. CDR3 bases: TGTGCCACCAGTGGACCCCCGGGCAGCTCCTACAATGAGCAGTTCTTC. Its protein is CATSGPPGSSYNEQFF.

This clonotype was recorded at least ten times. Here the CDR3 reads CASSLGASASDTQYF. The CDR3 bases are TGTGCCAGCAGCTTAGGGGCCAGCGCCTCAGATACGCAGTATTTT. The chain is built from TRBV11-2 and TRBJ2-3; D remains ambiguous. Germline V gene data show CDR1 as SGHAT and CDR2 as FQNNGV. V was clipped by 1 base and J by 4 bases, with 12 bases between them. The CDR3 covers 15 residues.

A remark on this clonotype: Since a much larger clone is just one base distant, this may be a read error. The rearrangement joins TRBV20-1 to TRBJ2-5; a possible D gene is TRBD2 (5 bases). The CDR3 is 15 amino acids. The germline V gene has CDR1 DFQATT and CDR2 SNEGSKA (reference sequence). CDR3 sequence reads: CSTRVYMNTEETQYF. The CDR3, as DNA: TGCAGTACTAGAGTGTACATGAACACGGAAGAGACCCAGTACTTC.

This clonotype appeared a few times. The chain joins TRBV30 to TRBJ1-1, with D perhaps matching TRBD1 (6 bases). V dropped 1 base and J dropped 1 base, with 7 bases sitting between them. Per the germline V gene, CDR1 is GTSNPN and CDR2 is SVGIG (reference sequence). The CDR3 covers 13 residues. Here the CDR3 DNA reads TGTGCCTGGAGTGGGGGGGCGAACACTGAAGCTTTCTTT. Residues: CAWSGGANTEAFF.

For this clonotype: One end of the junction does not line up with germline, which may come from a read error. This chain links TRBV27 with TRBJ2-1, with D unresolved. The CDR3 totals 12 residues. Per the germline V gene, CDR1 is MNHEY and CDR2 is SMNVEV (reference sequence). The CDR3 DNA reads TGTGCCAGCAGTTTATCCTTCGATGAGCAGCTCTTC. Its translation: CASSLSFDEQLF.

Many counts were recorded for this clonotype. The chain couples TRBV12-3 or TRBV12-4 to TRBJ1-4; no definite D call. Trimming removed 2 bases from V and 1 base from J, with 5 bases in between. This CDR3 has 14 amino acids. The CDR3 sequence: CASSLRVTNEKLFF. The DNA of the CDR3 is TGTGCCAGCAGTTTACGGGTAACTAATGAAAAACTGTTTTTT.

This clonotype appeared many times. This rearrangement joins TRBV6-2 or TRBV6-3 to TRBJ2-7; 10 bases fit TRBD2. Germline CDR1 MNHEY, CDR2 SVGEGT. V shed 5 bases, J shed 4 bases, and the junction held 20 bases outside the gene matches. This CDR3 is 19 amino acids long. CDR3 nucleotide sequence: TGTGCCAGCAGTCGAAGCGGTCCGGTGGGGCTAGCGGGAGTGTACGAGCAGTACTTC. Translated: CASSRSGPVGLAGVYEQYF.

This chain uses TRBV30 with TRBJ1-2; possible D gene TRBD1, 6 bases. The ends were cut back, 4 bases at V and 0 bases at J, with 12 bases in the middle. Germline CDR1 is GTSNPN and CDR2 is SVGIG (reference sequence). This CDR3 has 14 amino acids. Here the CDR3 DNA reads TGTGCCTGGAAGATCAGGGGCTCTAACTATGGCTACACCTTC. The encoded protein is CAWKIRGSNYGYTF. The variable domain in full, completed from reference TRBV30 and TRBJ1-2, reads SQTIHQWPATLVQPVGSPLSLECTVEGTSNPNLYWYRQAAGRGLQLLFYSVGIGQISSEVPQNLSASRPQDRQFILSSKKLLLSDSGFYLCAWKIRGSNYGYTFGSGTRLTVV.

The chain combines TRBV18 with TRBJ2-1; D is possibly TRBD1 (5 bases). Per the germline V gene, CDR1 is KGHSH and CDR2 is LQKENI. V shed 2 bases and J shed 10 bases, with 15 bases lying between them. The CDR3 loop spans 14 amino acids. The CDR3 DNA reads TGTGCCAGCTCACCAAAGGGGTGGGTCAGGGAGCAGTTCTTC. This gives the protein CASSPKGWVREQFF.

This clonotype was recorded only once. Germline and junction disagree at one end, which may indicate a read error. This chain uses TRBV5-4 with TRBJ2-7; D ambiguous. The CDR3 consists of 16 residues. Germline V gives CDR1 SGHNT, CDR2 YYREEE (reference sequence). In nucleotides, the CDR3 is TGTGTCAGCAGCCCCTCTAACGTGCCCCTCTCCTACGAGCAGTACTTC. The encoded protein is CVSSPSNVPLSYEQYF.